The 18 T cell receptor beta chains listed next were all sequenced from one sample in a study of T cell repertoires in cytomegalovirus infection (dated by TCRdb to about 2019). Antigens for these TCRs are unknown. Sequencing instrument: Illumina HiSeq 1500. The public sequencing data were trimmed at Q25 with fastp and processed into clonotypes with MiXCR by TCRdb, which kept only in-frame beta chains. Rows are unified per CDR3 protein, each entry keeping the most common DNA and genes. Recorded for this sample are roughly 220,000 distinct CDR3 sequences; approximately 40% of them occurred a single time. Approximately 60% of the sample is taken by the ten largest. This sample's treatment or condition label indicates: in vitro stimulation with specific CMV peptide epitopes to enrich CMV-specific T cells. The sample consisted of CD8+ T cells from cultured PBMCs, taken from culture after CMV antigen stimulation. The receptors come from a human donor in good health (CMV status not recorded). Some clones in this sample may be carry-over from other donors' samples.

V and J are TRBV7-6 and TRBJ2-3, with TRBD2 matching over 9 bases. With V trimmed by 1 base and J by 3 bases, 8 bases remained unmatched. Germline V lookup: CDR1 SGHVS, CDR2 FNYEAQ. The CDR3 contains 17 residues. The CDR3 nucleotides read TGTGCCAGCAGCTTAGGAGCGGGAGGAGGGAGGACAGATACGCAGTATTTT. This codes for CASSLGAGGGRTDTQYF.

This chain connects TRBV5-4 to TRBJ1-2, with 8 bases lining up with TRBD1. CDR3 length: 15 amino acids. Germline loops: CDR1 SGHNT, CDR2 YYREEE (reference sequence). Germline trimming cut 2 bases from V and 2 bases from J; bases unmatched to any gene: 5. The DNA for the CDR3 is TGTGCCAGCAGCTTAGGACAGGGTACGAACTATGGCTACACCTTC. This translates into CASSLGQGTNYGYTF.

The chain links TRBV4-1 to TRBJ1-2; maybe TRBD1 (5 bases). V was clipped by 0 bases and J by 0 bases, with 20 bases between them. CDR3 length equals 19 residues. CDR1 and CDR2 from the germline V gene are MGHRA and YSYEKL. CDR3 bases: TGCGCCAGCAGCCAAGACATCGGACAAAGCAGAGAAGCTAACTATGGCTACACCTTC. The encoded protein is CASSQDIGQSREANYGYTF.

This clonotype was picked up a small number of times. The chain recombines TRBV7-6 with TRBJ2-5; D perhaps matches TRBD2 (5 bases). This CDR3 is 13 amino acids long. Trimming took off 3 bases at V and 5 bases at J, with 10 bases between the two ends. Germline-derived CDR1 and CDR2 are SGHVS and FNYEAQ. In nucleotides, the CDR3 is TGTGCCAGCAGCTTGAAACTAGTTGAGACCCAGTACTTC. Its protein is CASSLKLVETQYF.

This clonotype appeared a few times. The CDR3 sequence is CASGRAIEAFF. CDR3 bases: TGTGCCAGCGGGAGAGCGATTGAAGCTTTCTTT. This chain connects TRBV7-9 to TRBJ1-1; D not resolved. The germline V gene has CDR1 SEHNR and CDR2 FQNEAQ (reference sequence). The CDR3 is 11 residues long. The V and J ends lost 8 bases and 7 bases respectively, with 11 bases between them.

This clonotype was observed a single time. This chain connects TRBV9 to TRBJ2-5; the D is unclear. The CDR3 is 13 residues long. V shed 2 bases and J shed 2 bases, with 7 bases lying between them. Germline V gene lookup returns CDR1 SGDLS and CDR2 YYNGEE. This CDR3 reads CASSVAAQETQYF. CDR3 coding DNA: TGTGCCAGCAGCGTGGCTGCACAAGAGACCCAGTACTTC.

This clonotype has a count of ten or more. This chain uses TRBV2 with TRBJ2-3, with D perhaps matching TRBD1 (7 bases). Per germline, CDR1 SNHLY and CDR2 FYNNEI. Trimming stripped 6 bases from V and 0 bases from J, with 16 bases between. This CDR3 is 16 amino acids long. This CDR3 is CASRQGGGISTDTQYF. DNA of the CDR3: TGTGCCAGCAGGCAAGGGGGCGGGATAAGCACAGATACGCAGTATTTT.

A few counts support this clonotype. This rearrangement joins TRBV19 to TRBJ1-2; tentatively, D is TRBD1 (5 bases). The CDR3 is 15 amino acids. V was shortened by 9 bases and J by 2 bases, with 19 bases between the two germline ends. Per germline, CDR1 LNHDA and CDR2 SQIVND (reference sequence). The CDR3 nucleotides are TGTGCCAGCCTTAGGTCCGGGGGATTCAACTATGGCTACACCTTC. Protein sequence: CASLRSGGFNYGYTF.

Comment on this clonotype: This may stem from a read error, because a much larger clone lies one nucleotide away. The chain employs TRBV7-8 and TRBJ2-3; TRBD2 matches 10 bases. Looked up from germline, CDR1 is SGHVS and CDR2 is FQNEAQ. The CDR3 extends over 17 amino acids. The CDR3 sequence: CASSLKGQRGGRDTKYF. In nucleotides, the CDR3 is TGTGCCAGCAGCTTAAAAGGCCAGCGGGGGGGCCGGGATACGAAGTATTTT.

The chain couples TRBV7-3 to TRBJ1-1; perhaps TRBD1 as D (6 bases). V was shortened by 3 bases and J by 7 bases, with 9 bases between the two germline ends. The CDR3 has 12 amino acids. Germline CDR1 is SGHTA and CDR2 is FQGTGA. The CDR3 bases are TGTGCCAGCAGCTTGGGGGCGGGTGAAGCTTTCTTT. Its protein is CASSLGAGEAFF.

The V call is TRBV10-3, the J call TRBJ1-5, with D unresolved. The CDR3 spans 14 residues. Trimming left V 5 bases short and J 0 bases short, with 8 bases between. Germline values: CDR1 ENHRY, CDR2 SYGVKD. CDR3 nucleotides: TGTGCCATCAGTACATCTTATAGCAATCAGCCCCAGCATTTT. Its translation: CAISTSYSNQPQHF.

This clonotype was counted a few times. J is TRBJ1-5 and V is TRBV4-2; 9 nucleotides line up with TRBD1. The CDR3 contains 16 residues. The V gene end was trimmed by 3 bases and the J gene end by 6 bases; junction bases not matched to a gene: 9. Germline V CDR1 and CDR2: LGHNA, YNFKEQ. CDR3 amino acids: CASSHETGTGTQPQHF. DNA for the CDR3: TGTGCCAGCAGCCACGAAACCGGGACAGGGACTCAGCCCCAGCATTTT.

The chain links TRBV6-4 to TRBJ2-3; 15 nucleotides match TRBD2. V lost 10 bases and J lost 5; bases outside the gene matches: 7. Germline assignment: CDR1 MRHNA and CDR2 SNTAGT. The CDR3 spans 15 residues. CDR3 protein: CATRMGLAGGDTQYF. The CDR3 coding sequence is TGTGCCACAAGGATGGGACTAGCGGGAGGAGATACGCAGTATTTT.

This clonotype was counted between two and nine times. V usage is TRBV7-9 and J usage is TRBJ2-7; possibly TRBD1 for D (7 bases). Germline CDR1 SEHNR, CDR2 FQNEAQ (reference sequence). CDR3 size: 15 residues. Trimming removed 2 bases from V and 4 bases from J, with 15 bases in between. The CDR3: CASSLSKAGGYEQYF. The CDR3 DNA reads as TGTGCCAGCAGCTTATCTAAGGCAGGGGGGTACGAGCAGTACTTC.

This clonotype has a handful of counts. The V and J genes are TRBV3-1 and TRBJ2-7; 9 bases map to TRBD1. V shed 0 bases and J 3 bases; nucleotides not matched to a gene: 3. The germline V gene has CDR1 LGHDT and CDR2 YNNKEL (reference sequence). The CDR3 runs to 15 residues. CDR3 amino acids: CASSQEDRGVYEQYF. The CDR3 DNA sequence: TGTGCCAGCAGCCAAGAGGACAGGGGAGTCTACGAGCAGTACTTC.

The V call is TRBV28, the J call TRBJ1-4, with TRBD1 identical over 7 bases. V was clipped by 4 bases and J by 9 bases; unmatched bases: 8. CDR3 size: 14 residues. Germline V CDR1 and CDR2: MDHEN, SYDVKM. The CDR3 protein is CASSWDSGTQKLFF. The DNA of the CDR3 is TGTGCCAGCAGTTGGGACAGTGGGACCCAAAAACTGTTTTTT.

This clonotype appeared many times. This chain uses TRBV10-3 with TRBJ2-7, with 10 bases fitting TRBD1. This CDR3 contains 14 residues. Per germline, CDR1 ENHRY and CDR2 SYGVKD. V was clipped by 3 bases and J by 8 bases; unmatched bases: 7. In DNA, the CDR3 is TGTGCCATCAGTGAAGTCGGGACAGGGGATAAGCAGTACTTC. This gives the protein CAISEVGTGDKQYF.

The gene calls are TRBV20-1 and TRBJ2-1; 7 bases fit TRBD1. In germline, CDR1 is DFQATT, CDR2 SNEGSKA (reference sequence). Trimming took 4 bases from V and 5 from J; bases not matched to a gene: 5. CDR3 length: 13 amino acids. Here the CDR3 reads CSAKDGTDNEQFF. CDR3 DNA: TGCAGTGCTAAAGACGGGACAGACAATGAGCAGTTCTTC.